This entry lists 12 T cell receptor beta chains sequenced from one sample in a study of identical twins. Via MiXCR, TCRdb re-called the 5' RACE reads, giving one row per CDR3 protein. The table shows about 460,000 distinct CDR3 sequences, with approximately 14% occurring only once. These same records also appear under a second study, on yellow fever vaccine responses in identical twins.

The sample taken for sequencing was CD4+ T cells sorted from blood. These receptor sequences come from a woman younger than 35 in good health.

This clonotype has a count of ten or more. The rearrangement joins TRBV5-1 to TRBJ2-4; 9 nucleotides align to TRBD1. The CDR3 sequence is 15 residues long. Trimming took 4 bases from V and 5 from J; bases not matched to a gene: 7. Per germline, CDR1 SGHRS and CDR2 YFSETQ. CDR3 amino acids: CASSRQGESENIQYF. Written as DNA, the CDR3 is TGCGCCAGCAGCCGACAGGGGGAGAGCGAAAACATTCAGTACTTC.

This clonotype was seen more than once but under ten times. CDR3 sequence (DNA): TGCGCCAGCAGAAAGGGGGCCGCTGGGGCCAACGTCCTGACTTTC. It is translated as CASRKGAAGANVLTF. This chain links TRBV5-1 with TRBJ2-6; 7 bases agree with TRBD1. The CDR3 sequence is 15 residues long. Germline CDR1 is SGHRS and CDR2 is YFSETQ. Trimming removed 5 bases from V and 2 bases from J; junction bases left unmatched: 4.

This sequence joins TRBV6-2 or TRBV6-3 and TRBJ2-1, with 11 nucleotides matching TRBD2. This CDR3 contains 16 residues. Germline assignment: CDR1 MNHEY and CDR2 SVGEGT. V was pared by 5 bases and J by 2 bases, with 5 bases of the junction left unmatched. The CDR3 DNA follows: TGTGCCAGCAGTCCCCTAGCGGGAGGAGCCTACAATGAGCAGTTCTTC. The encoded protein is CASSPLAGGAYNEQFF.

This clonotype was seen only a few times. V usage is TRBV18 and J usage is TRBJ2-3; D gene uncertain. V lost 6 bases and J 2 bases, leaving 12 bases between the germline ends. Germline CDR1 and CDR2: KGHSH and LQKENI. The CDR3 covers 14 residues. The CDR3 sequence is CASSPSPITDTQYF. CDR3 DNA: TGTGCCAGCTCTCCTAGTCCGATCACAGATACGCAGTATTTT. Full variable domain (missing parts from reference TRBV18 and TRBJ2-3): NAGVMQNPRHLVRRRGQEARLRCSPMKGHSHVYWYRQLPEEGLKFMVYLQKENIIDESGMPKERFSAEFPKEGPSILRIQQVVRGDSAAYFCASSPSPITDTQYFGPGTRLTVL.

V is TRBV10-3 and J is TRBJ2-4; D is unresolved. Germline CDR1 is ENHRY and CDR2 is SYGVKD. This CDR3 region has 15 residues. V lost 3 bases and J 0 bases, leaving 9 bases between the germline ends. Here the CDR3 DNA reads TGTGCCATCAGTGAAGAGTCCCTAGCCAAAAACATTCAGTACTTC. It is translated as CAISEESLAKNIQYF.

The V call is TRBV20-1, the J call TRBJ2-5, with 12 bases lining up with TRBD2. The germline CDR1 and CDR2 sequences are DFQATT and SNEGSKA (reference sequence). The junction had 6 bases not matched to a gene; V was cut back by 6 bases and J by 4 bases. This CDR3 is 14 amino acids long. The CDR3 region is CSAQKGLAGETQYF. The CDR3 bases are TGCAGTGCCCAGAAGGGACTAGCGGGAGAGACCCAGTACTTC.

This clonotype was found many times. J is TRBJ2-7 and V is TRBV5-1; 8 positions agree with TRBD1. Per the germline V gene, CDR1 is SGHRS and CDR2 is YFSETQ. The V segment lost 5 bases and the J segment 2 bases; nucleotides outside the gene matches: 3. This CDR3 has 13 residues. The CDR3: CASSPQGAYEQYF. The CDR3 DNA reads TGCGCCAGCAGTCCACAGGGGGCCTACGAGCAGTACTTC.

This clonotype was detected a few times. The chain recombines TRBV5-1 with TRBJ2-2, with D possibly TRBD1 on 5 matching bases. The V end lost 0 bases, the J end lost 6 bases, and 12 bases lay between the germline ends. CDR3 length: 15 amino acids. Germline-derived CDR1 and CDR2 are SGHRS and YFSETQ. The CDR3 loop is CASSLEAGKSGELFF. The CDR3 DNA sequence: TGCGCCAGCAGCTTGGAGGCAGGGAAGTCCGGGGAGCTGTTTTTT.

This clonotype was seen a handful of times. The chain recombines TRBV20-1 with TRBJ2-2; D not certain. Trimming took off 1 base at V and 6 bases at J, with 9 bases between the two ends. CDR1 and CDR2 (germline): DFQATT, SNEGSKA (reference sequence). The CDR3 consists of 13 residues. The DNA of the CDR3 is TGCAGTGCTAGAGTAAATCGGGCCGGGGAGCTGTTTTTT. Its protein product is CSARVNRAGELFF.

The chain links TRBV20-1 to TRBJ2-5; no reliable D call. V dropped 3 bases and J dropped 1 base, with 9 bases sitting between them. The CDR3 is 13 residues long. Germline V gene lookup returns CDR1 DFQATT and CDR2 SNEGSKA (reference sequence). The CDR3 DNA is TGCAGTGCTAGTCAACGAATCCAAGAGACCCAGTACTTC. Its protein product is CSASQRIQETQYF.

This clonotype was counted a few times. V usage is TRBV7-9 and J usage is TRBJ2-5, with 9 bases fitting TRBD1. The trim removed 4 bases at V and 8 bases at J, leaving 8 bases unmatched. Germline-derived CDR1 and CDR2 are SEHNR and FQNEAQ (reference sequence). The CDR3 extends over 14 amino acids. The CDR3 loop is CASSYPGQGTTQYF. In nucleotides, the CDR3 is TGTGCCAGCAGCTACCCGGGACAGGGAACAACCCAGTACTTC.

There are a few counts of this clonotype. This chain links TRBV24-1 with TRBJ2-3; D ambiguous. This CDR3 comprises 15 residues. The V end was cut by 4 bases, the J end by 5 bases, with 15 bases between. CDR1 and CDR2 (germline): KGHDR, SFDVKD. Here the CDR3 DNA reads TGTGCCACCAGTGACCCCAACGGCCCAGGAGATACGCAGTATTTT. It translates to CATSDPNGPGDTQYF.